The entry below describes one TCR beta chain. This entry belongs to a study of blood T cell repertoires in COVID-19. Whole-study context: PBMCs, B-cell-depleted T cells, or T cells were the source of the cDNA or gDNA that made up the material.

Libraries were prepared by immunoSEQ multiplex PCR; TCRdb keeps only in-frame clonotypes and omits some of them. The sample has approximately 390,000 clones; more than 75% are singletons. Germline CDR1 reads LNHDA; CDR2 reads SQIVND (reference sequence). This CDR3 region has 15 residues. The J segment lost 1 base and the V segment lost 8 bases, leaving 7 bases of the junction unmatched. The chain combines TRBV19 with TRBJ2-7, with 11 bases that match TRBD2. This TCR was recovered from a woman in her fifties or sixties with COVID-19, enrolled during active disease. Sequencing was done on a sample of peripheral blood. CDR3 bases: TGTGCCAGTTCCCTGACTAGCGGGGCATCCTACGAGCAGTACTTC. It translates to CASSLTSGASYEQYF.